The entry that follows covers one T cell receptor (beta chain) sequence. What it binds is unknown. Germline loops: CDR1 MNHNY, CDR2 SVGAGI (reference sequence). CDR3 length equals 15 residues. The source of the sample is a study of CXCR3-negative and CXCR3-positive naive CD8 T cells. Study-wide findings and caveats: Naive subsets had comparable surface CD5, so TRB CDR3 properties gauged TCR strength.

The TRB cDNA libraries were prepared by 5' RACE with UMI labels. For each CDR3 protein, TCRdb gives one entry from its re-call of the 5' RACE reads, without DNA. The sample spans 48,000 or so distinct CDR3 sequences; the ten largest clones claim over 14%. The specimen was memory CD8+ T cells from blood. The clonotype was recovered from a human donor in good health. Some clones in this sample may be carry-over from other donors' samples. V is TRBV6-6 and J is TRBJ2-7; there is no DNA to check the TCRdb D call of TRBD1. The CDR3 is CASSSKGAPFNEQYF.